Presented here are 17 T cell receptor beta chains from one specimen sequenced in a study of regulatory dendritic cells for organ transplantation. TCRdb's copy holds only in-frame clones and misses some; the assay was immunoSEQ multiplex PCR. This table holds 34,000 or so clones, less than 90% found once. Material: naive CD4+ T cells from blood. Noted subset: CD45RA+ naive T cells. The receptors stem from a human donor in good health.

The rearrangement links TRBV5-4 to TRBJ1-1, with TRBD1 identical over 10 bases. The CDR3 runs 16 residues. The J segment lost 3 bases and the V segment lost 5 bases, leaving 10 bases of the junction unmatched. The V gene's germline CDR1 is SGHNT and CDR2 YYREEE (reference sequence). The CDR3 region is CASSYPPGTGDTEAFF. The CDR3 DNA follows: TGTGCCAGCAGTTACCCTCCCGGGACAGGGGACACTGAAGCTTTCTTT.

This sequence joins TRBV21-1 and TRBJ2-5; the table's D call, TRBD2, has no DNA check behind it. TRBV21-1 is a known pseudogene. The CDR3 covers 18 residues. The CDR3 loop reads CASTNQLRGGGPGETQYF. Written as DNA, the CDR3 is TGTGCCAGCACGAATCAACTCCGGGGCGGGGGCCCCGGGGAGACCCAGTACTTC.

The chain is built from TRBV9 and TRBJ1-3, with a tentative D call TRBD1 (6 bases). The CDR3 covers 16 residues. Germline V gene sequence: CDR1 SGDLS, CDR2 YYNGEE. Deletions cut 2 bases from V and 1 base from J, with 13 bases between. Here the CDR3 reads CASSVGRTGSGNTIYF. CDR3 bases: TGTGCCAGCAGCGTGGGCCGTACAGGGTCTGGAAACACCATATATTTT.

This chain joins TRBV18 and TRBJ1-1, with D perhaps TRBD1 (6 bases). CDR3 length: 14 residues. Germline V gene data show CDR1 as KGHSH and CDR2 as LQKENI. The germline V and J ends were trimmed by 1 base and 1 base, with 7 bases remaining between them. DNA of the CDR3: TGTGCCAGCTCACCACAGGGGGGGAACACTGAAGCTTTCTTT. Translated, it gives CASSPQGGNTEAFF. Together with reference TRBV18 and TRBJ1-1, the CDR3 gives the full variable domain: NAGVMQNPRHLVRRRGQEARLRCSPMKGHSHVYWYRQLPEEGLKFMVYLQKENIIDESGMPKERFSAEFPKEGPSILRIQQVVRGDSAAYFCASSPQGGNTEAFFGQGTRLTVV.

The rearrangement links TRBV29-1 to TRBJ2-1, with TRBD2 matching over 9 bases. The V and J ends lost 7 bases and 5 bases, in that order; junction bases with no gene match: 3. The CDR3 has 12 amino acids. CDR1 is SQVTM and CDR2 is ANQGSEA in the germline V gene. Here the CDR3 reads CSALAGDNEQFF. The CDR3 region has the DNA TGCAGCGCCTTAGCGGGAGACAATGAGCAGTTCTTC.

V is TRBV18 and J is TRBJ2-1, with 8 positions matching TRBD2. This CDR3 is built from 18 residues. The junction had 11 bases not matched to a gene; V was cut back by 0 bases and J by 4 bases. CDR1 and CDR2 from the germline V gene are KGHSH and LQKENI. CDR3 region: CASSPPRGTGTSYNEQFF. The CDR3 DNA is TGTGCCAGCTCACCACCGAGGGGGACCGGGACTAGTTACAATGAGCAGTTCTTC.

The V and J genes are TRBV10-3 and TRBJ2-1; 12 positions match TRBD2. The junction had 9 bases not matched to a gene; V was cut back by 7 bases and J by 5 bases. The germline CDR1 and CDR2 sequences are ENHRY and SYGVKD. The CDR3 runs 16 residues. CDR3 in amino acids: CAIKGYLAGGDNEQFF. The CDR3 DNA reads as TGTGCCATCAAAGGTTACCTAGCGGGGGGGGACAATGAGCAGTTCTTC.

The rearrangement links TRBV6-1 to TRBJ1-5, with D possibly being TRBD1 (6 bases). The germline V gene encodes CDR1 MNHNS and CDR2 SASEGT. Trimming stripped 5 bases from V and 4 bases from J, with 15 bases between. The CDR3 consists of 15 residues. The DNA of the CDR3 is TGTGCCAGCAGTCCAAACCTAGACAGGAATCAGCCCCAGCATTTT. This gives the protein CASSPNLDRNQPQHF.

The genes are TRBV2 and TRBJ2-3, with 9 bases aligning to TRBD1. There are 16 residues in the CDR3. Germline assignment: CDR1 SNHLY and CDR2 FYNNEI. After removal of 6 bases from V and 4 bases from J, the junction contained 11 bases not matched to a gene. CDR3 sequence (DNA): TGTGCCAGCAGGAAAATACAGGGGGCAGCTTCAGATACGCAGTATTTT. Amino acid sequence: CASRKIQGAASDTQYF.

In nucleotides, the CDR3 is TGTGCCAGACTTCTCGGGCAGGGCCCGAACACTGAAGCTTTCTTT. Protein product: CARLLGQGPNTEAFF. The genes are TRBV19 and TRBJ1-1; the D gene is possibly TRBD1 (5 bases). The germline V gene encodes CDR1 LNHDA and CDR2 SQIVND (reference sequence). The CDR3 is 15 residues long. V lost 9 bases, J lost 1 base, and 18 bases lay in between.

The genes are TRBV4-1 and TRBJ2-1, with 8 bases fitting TRBD1. This CDR3 region has 16 residues. CDR1 MGHRA and CDR2 YSYEKL come from the germline V gene. With 3 bases clipped from V and 4 bases from J, the junction kept 8 bases outside the gene matches. The CDR3, as DNA: TGCGCCAGCAGCCACAGCCGGGACAGGTGGTACAATGAGCAGTTCTTC. It yields the protein CASSHSRDRWYNEQFF.

This clone was counted between two and nine times. V and J are TRBV18 and TRBJ1-1; the D is unclear. Trimming took off 3 bases at V and 1 base at J, with 9 bases between the two ends. Germline V gene data show CDR1 as KGHSH and CDR2 as LQKENI. This CDR3 comprises 14 residues. The CDR3 region is CASSPRGGNTEAFF. The DNA for the CDR3 is TGTGCCAGCTCACCTCGTGGAGGGAACACTGAAGCTTTCTTT.

The rearrangement uses TRBV5-1 and TRBJ1-1, with TRBD1 as a possible D gene (5 bases). The CDR3 loop spans 16 amino acids. Trimming pared 0 bases from V and 0 bases from J, leaving 12 bases between. Germline lookup yields CDR1 SGHRS and CDR2 YFSETQ. CDR3: CASSLVTGVLNTEAFF. CDR3 DNA: TGCGCCAGCAGCTTGGTCACGGGGGTGCTGAACACTGAAGCTTTCTTT. Drawing the rest from reference TRBV5-1 and TRBJ1-1, the complete variable domain is KAGVTQTPRYLIKTRGQQVTLSCSPISGHRSVSWYQQTPGQGLQFLFEYFSETQRNKGNFPGRFSGRQFSNSRSEMNVSTLELGDSALYLCASSLVTGVLNTEAFFGQGTRLTVV.

The rearrangement joins TRBV2 to TRBJ2-4, with D perhaps TRBD2 (6 bases). V lost 7 bases and J lost 8, with 18 bases in between. Germline-derived CDR1 and CDR2 are SNHLY and FYNNEI. This CDR3 contains 14 residues. CDR3 sequence: CASTPGGSVHIQYF. CDR3 bases: TGTGCCAGCACCCCCGGGGGTTCCGTTCACATTCAGTACTTC.

This sequence joins TRBV1 and TRBJ1-2; the table's D call of TRBD1 was not tested on the DNA. TRBV1 has pseudogene status. CDR3 length: 18 amino acids. The CDR3 sequence: CTSSQLMDYRGNGGGYTF. Written as DNA, the CDR3 is TGCACCAGCAGCCAACTAATGGATTACAGGGGGAACGGGGGTGGCTACACCTTC.

CDR3 coding DNA: TGTGCCAGTACATCCCTGGGCTTGGGACGGCGTAAGGACACCGGGGAGCTGTTTTTT. It is translated as CASTSLGLGRRKDTGELFF. The chain combines TRBV19 with TRBJ2-2, with D perhaps given as TRBD1 or TRBD2 (5 bases each). From germline, CDR1 is LNHDA and CDR2 SQIVND (reference sequence). The CDR3 totals 19 residues. Trimming shortened V by 7 bases and J by 3 bases, and 27 bases separated the two germline ends.

The V call is TRBV6-6, the J call TRBJ2-7, with 14 positions matching TRBD2. Germline V gene sequence: CDR1 MNHNY, CDR2 SVGAGI (reference sequence). J gave up 6 bases and V 0 bases, and 4 bases lay outside the gene matches. This CDR3 contains 16 residues. Written as DNA, the CDR3 is TGTGCCAGCAGTTACTCGACGGGACTAGCGGGGGCCGAGCAGTACTTC. Residues: CASSYSTGLAGAEQYF.